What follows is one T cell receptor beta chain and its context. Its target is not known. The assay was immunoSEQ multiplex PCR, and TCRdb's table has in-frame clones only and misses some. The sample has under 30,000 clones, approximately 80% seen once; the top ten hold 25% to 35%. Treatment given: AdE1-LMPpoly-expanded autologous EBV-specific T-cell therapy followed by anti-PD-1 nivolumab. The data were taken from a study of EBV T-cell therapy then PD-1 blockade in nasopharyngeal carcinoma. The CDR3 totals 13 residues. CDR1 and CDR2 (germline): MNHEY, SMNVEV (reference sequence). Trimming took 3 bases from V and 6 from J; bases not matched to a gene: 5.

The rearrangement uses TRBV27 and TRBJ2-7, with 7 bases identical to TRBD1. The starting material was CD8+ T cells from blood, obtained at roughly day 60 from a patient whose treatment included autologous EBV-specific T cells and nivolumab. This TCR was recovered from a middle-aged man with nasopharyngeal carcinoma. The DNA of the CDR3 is TGTGCCAGCAGTTTTCGACAGGGCGGCGAGCAGTACTTC. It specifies CASSFRQGGEQYF.